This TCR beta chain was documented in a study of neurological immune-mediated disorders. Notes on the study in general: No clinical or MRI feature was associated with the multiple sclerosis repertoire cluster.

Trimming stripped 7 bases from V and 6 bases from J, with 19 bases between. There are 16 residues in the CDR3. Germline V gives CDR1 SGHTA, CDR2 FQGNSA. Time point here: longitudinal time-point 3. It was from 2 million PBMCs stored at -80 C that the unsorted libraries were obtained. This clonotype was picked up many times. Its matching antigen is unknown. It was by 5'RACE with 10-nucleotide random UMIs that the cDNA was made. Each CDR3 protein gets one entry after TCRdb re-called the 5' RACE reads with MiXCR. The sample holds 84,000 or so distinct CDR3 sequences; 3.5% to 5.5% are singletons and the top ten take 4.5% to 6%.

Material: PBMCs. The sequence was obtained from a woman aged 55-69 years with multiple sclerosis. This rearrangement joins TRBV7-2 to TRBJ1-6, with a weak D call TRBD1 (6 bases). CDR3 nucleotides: TGTGCCAGCATCCGTTGGGGGGGCTTAGGTAATTCACCCCTCCACTTT. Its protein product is CASIRWGGLGNSPLHF.